This T cell receptor beta chain comes out of a study of shared clonotypes between healthy human individuals. Naive CD8 cells were CD45RO-negative, positively selected for CCR7, excluding terminally differentiated effector memory CD45RA+ cells. This clone has only one observation. The same CDR3 arises from other DNA sequences in this sample as well. V lost 3 bases, J lost 2 bases, and 8 bases lay in between. The CDR3 runs 14 residues. The germline gives CDR1 LNHDA, CDR2 SQIVND (reference sequence). The repertoire was sequenced with immunoSEQ multiplex PCR; TCRdb's copy has only in-frame clones and lacks some. The data contain about 2 million clones, over 85% of them singletons.

The sequencing sample was made of naive CD8+ T cells sorted from blood. V usage is TRBV19 and J usage is TRBJ1-5; D is perhaps TRBD1 (5 bases). The sequence came from a man aged 18 to 29 in good health. Here the CDR3 reads CASSIRDGNQPQHF. The CDR3 nucleotides are TGTGCCAGTAGTATCAGGGACGGCAATCAGCCCCAGCATTTT.